This is a list of T cell receptor beta chains from one sample in a study of cytomegalovirus exposure and HLA in healthy donors. TCRdb's table, derived via immunoSEQ multiplex PCR, lists solely in-frame clones and lacks some. This table has about 120,000 clones, almost 85% appearing once. Sequencing was performed on PBMCs. The receptors here all came from a woman aged 18 to 35 in good health and CMV-seronegative. CDR3s include the opening cysteine and the closing phenylalanine or tryptophan. D genes are given only for firm matches. Where a row states a size, it is once, few, many or the class of an expanded clone; other rows omit it.

J gene | D gene | clone size | V gene | CDR3 protein | CDR3 DNA
TRBJ1-6 | NA | NA | TRBV4-1 | CASSQDRGPSLHF | TGCGCCAGCAGCCAAGATAGAGGGCCCTCGCTCCACTTT
TRBJ2-7 | NA | few | TRBV5-1 | CASSLLAQGPEQYF | TGCGCCAGCAGCTTACTAGCCCAGGGCCCCGAGCAGTACTTC
TRBJ1-4 | TRBD1 | NA | TRBV16 | CASSYDRGNEKLFF | TGTGCCAGCAGCTATGACAGGGGGAATGAAAAACTGTTTTTT
TRBJ1-1 | NA | NA | TRBV4-1 | CASSHPDSRSIPF | TGCGCCAGCAGCCATCCCGACTCCCGGAGCATCCCCTTT
TRBJ1-1 | TRBD1 | NA | TRBV30 | CAWRRGQYTEAFF | TGTGCCTGGAGGAGGGGGCAATACACTGAAGCTTTCTTT
TRBJ2-7 | TRBD2 | once | TRBV19 | CASNTGLAAYEQYF | TGTGCCAGTAACACGGGACTAGCGGCATACGAGCAGTACTTC
TRBJ2-7 | NA | NA | TRBV6-1 | CASTRTVYEQYF | TGTGCCAGCACCCGGACAGTCTACGAGCAGTACTTC
TRBJ2-1 | NA | NA | TRBV6-5 | CASSSVYNEQFF | TGTGCCAGCAGTTCCGTGTACAATGAGCAGTTCTTC
TRBJ2-1 | NA | NA | TRBV6-5 | CASSYGRGGSYNEQFF | TGTGCCAGCAGTTACGGCAGGGGCGGCTCCTACAATGAGCAGTTCTTC
TRBJ2-1 | TRBD2 | NA | TRBV18 | CASSFSGDSYNEQFF | TGTGCCAGCTCCTTTAGCGGGGACTCCTACAATGAGCAGTTCTTC
TRBJ1-2 | NA | NA | TRBV14 | CASSPTGYGYTF | TGTGCCAGCAGCCCCACAGGGTATGGCTACACCTTC
TRBJ1-2 | NA | NA | TRBV13 | CASSPLPDYGYTF | TGTGCCAGCAGCCCCCTCCCGGACTATGGCTACACCTTC
TRBJ2-5 | TRBD1 | NA | TRBV28 | CASSSPDRPQETQYF | TGTGCCAGCAGTTCCCCGGACAGGCCCCAAGAGACCCAGTACTTC
TRBJ2-3 | NA | once | TRBV6-5 | CASTTTGTDTQYF | TGTGCCAGCACCACGACTGGTACAGATACGCAGTATTTT
TRBJ2-7 | TRBD2 | NA | TRBV27 | CASRAGPTYYEQYF | TGTGCCAGCAGAGCGGGGCCCACGTACTACGAGCAGTACTTC
TRBJ1-5 | NA | once | TRBV5-5 | CASSSLGAGQPQHF | TGTGCCAGCAGCAGCCTTGGGGCCGGGCAGCCCCAGCATTTT
TRBJ2-5 | TRBD1 | NA | TRBV2 | CASSDDRGQETQYF | TGTGCCAGCAGTGATGACAGGGGCCAAGAGACCCAGTACTTC
TRBJ1-3 | TRBD1 | few | TRBV7-2 | CASSPGNRGRVGNTIYF | TGTGCCAGCAGCCCGGGGAATAGGGGGCGAGTTGGAAACACCATATATTTT
TRBJ1-2 | TRBD1 | NA | TRBV6-5 | CASSPPGQGGDGYTF | TGTGCCAGCAGTCCTCCGGGACAGGGGGGTGATGGCTACACCTTC
TRBJ2-1 | NA | NA | TRBV7-2 | CASSLAQRVTNNEQFF | TGTGCCAGCAGCTTAGCGCAGCGGGTGACGAACAATGAGCAGTTCTTC
TRBJ2-7 | TRBD1 | NA | TRBV6-5 | CASSRDRVEQYF | TGTGCCAGCAGTCGTGACAGGGTCGAGCAGTACTTC
TRBJ1-2 | NA | once | TRBV25-1 | CASSESEGVYGYTF | TGTGCCAGCAGTGAATCTGAAGGAGTCTATGGCTACACCTTC
TRBJ2-1 | NA | NA | TRBV6-1 | CASNLARETYHEQFF | TGTGCCAGTAACCTGGCCCGGGAGACGTACCATGAGCAGTTCTTC
TRBJ2-7 | NA | NA | TRBV2 | CASSYDYEQYF | TGTGCCAGCAGTTATGACTACGAGCAGTACTTC
TRBJ2-1 | TRBD2 | NA | TRBV30 | CAWRMGGSYNEQFF | TGTGCCTGGAGAATGGGGGGGTCCTACAATGAGCAGTTCTTC
TRBJ1-3 | TRBD1 | NA | TRBV7-6 | CASSAGTGSGNTIYF | TGTGCCAGCAGCGCCGGGACAGGGAGTGGAAACACCATATATTTT
TRBJ1-6 | TRBD1 | NA | TRBV5-1 | CASSTGTASLASPLHF | TGCGCCAGCAGCACCGGGACAGCGTCGTTGGCTTCACCCCTCCACTTT
TRBJ1-5 | NA | NA | TRBV2 | CASGGISNQPQHF | TGTGCCAGCGGCGGGATAAGCAATCAGCCCCAGCATTTT
TRBJ2-5 | NA | NA | TRBV19 | CASSVNGNQETQYF | TGTGCCAGTAGTGTTAATGGCAACCAAGAGACCCAGTACTTC
TRBJ2-3 | TRBD2 | NA | TRBV6-6 | CASRRGLAGEDTQYF | TGTGCCAGCAGGAGAGGACTAGCGGGAGAGGATACGCAGTATTTT
TRBJ2-7 | NA | NA | TRBV5-1 | CASSFTGSSIGAYEQYF | TGCGCCAGCAGCTTCACAGGGTCCTCTATTGGAGCCTACGAGCAGTACTTC
TRBJ2-3 | NA | few | TRBV5-8 | CASSLITDTQYF | TGTGCCAGCAGCTTGATAACAGATACGCAGTATTTT
TRBJ2-7 | TRBD1 | few | TRBV18 | CASSPSTGNPYEQYF | TGTGCCAGCTCACCATCGACAGGGAACCCCTACGAGCAGTACTTC
TRBJ1-1 | NA | NA | TRBV7-6 | CASSPSEANTEAFF | TGTGCCAGCAGCCCGTCTGAGGCGAACACTGAAGCTTTCTTT
TRBJ1-2 | TRBD1 | NA | TRBV19 | CASADRGDGYTF | TGTGCCAGTGCGGACAGGGGTGATGGCTACACCTTC
TRBJ2-1 | TRBD2 | NA | TRBV27 | CASSNHWGEGNEQFF | TGTGCCAGCAGCAATCACTGGGGGGAGGGTAATGAGCAGTTCTTC
TRBJ2-1 | NA | NA | TRBV27 | CASSIMVGPNEQFF | TGTGCCAGCAGTATAATGGTTGGGCCCAATGAGCAGTTCTTC
TRBJ2-7 | NA | NA | TRBV7-2 | CASSLFSERSYEQYF | TGTGCCAGCAGCTTGTTTAGCGAGAGATCCTACGAGCAGTACTTC
TRBJ2-1 | TRBD2 | NA | TRBV27 | CASSYTAGYEQFF | TGTGCCAGCAGTTACACAGCGGGGTATGAGCAGTTCTTC
TRBJ1-2 | TRBD1 | NA | TRBV7-2 | CASSNRTGMRRNYGYTF | TGTGCCAGCAGCAACCGGACAGGGATGAGGAGGAACTATGGCTACACCTTC
TRBJ2-3 | TRBD2 | NA | TRBV27 | CASSFWTSGTDTQYF | TGTGCCAGCAGTTTCTGGACTAGCGGAACAGATACGCAGTATTTT
TRBJ2-3 | NA | once | TRBV11-3 | CASSLGASSTDTQYF | TGTGCCAGCAGCTTAGGGGCGTCTAGCACAGATACGCAGTATTTT
TRBJ2-2 | NA | NA | TRBV5-6 | CASSSLDFPTGELFF | TGTGCCAGCAGCTCGCTTGACTTCCCTACCGGGGAGCTGTTTTTT
TRBJ2-7 | TRBD2 | NA | TRBV19 | CASSISSGGYYEQYF | TGTGCCAGTAGTATCTCTAGCGGGGGATACTACGAGCAGTACTTC
TRBJ2-2 | NA | NA | TRBV7-9 | CASSFGAGELFF | TGTGCCAGCAGCTTCGGGGCCGGGGAGCTGTTTTTT
TRBJ2-4 | TRBD2 | once | TRBV29-1 | CSAWAGTTKNIQYF | TGCAGCGCGTGGGCCGGGACTACCAAAAACATTCAGTACTTC
TRBJ1-2 | NA | once | TRBV11-2 | CASSLVSLGYTF | TGTGCCAGCAGCTTAGTGTCCCTTGGCTACACCTTC
TRBJ2-3 | TRBD2 | NA | TRBV5-4 | CASSPLGVAGGGDTQYF | TGTGCCAGCAGCCCATTAGGGGTAGCGGGAGGGGGAGATACGCAGTATTTT
TRBJ2-7 | TRBD2 | NA | TRBV5-6 | CASSPLADLSGVYEQYF | TGTGCCAGCAGTCCTCTAGCGGATCTAAGCGGGGTCTACGAGCAGTACTTC
TRBJ2-1 | TRBD2 | NA | TRBV15 | CATSIGTSGLSYNEQFF | TGTGCCACCAGCATTGGGACTAGCGGGTTGTCCTACAATGAGCAGTTCTTC
TRBJ1-1 | TRBD1 | NA | TRBV29-1 | CSAVPGQGASTEAFF | TGCAGCGCAGTCCCGGGACAGGGGGCGAGCACTGAAGCTTTCTTT
TRBJ2-7 | TRBD1 | NA | TRBV29-1 | CSVVGQGTYEQYF | TGCAGCGTCGTTGGACAGGGGACCTACGAGCAGTACTTC
TRBJ2-7 | TRBD1 | NA | TRBV4-1 | CASSEGQGKKSEQYF | TGCGCCAGCAGCGAAGGACAGGGGAAAAAGAGCGAGCAGTACTTC